This TCR beta chain was sequenced during a study of T-cell reconstitution after alpha-beta-depleted transplantation in children. This clonotype was found a few times. The library targeted TCRbeta and was prepared with unique molecular identifiers. Via MiXCR, TCRdb re-called the PCR reads, giving one row per CDR3 protein. This table has hundreds of thousands of distinct CDR3 sequences, roughly 18% appearing once. The V end lost 1 base, the J end lost 7 bases, and 26 bases lay between the germline ends. This CDR3 spans 18 amino acids. CDR1 and CDR2 from the germline V gene are DFQATT and SNEGSKA (reference sequence).

This chain links TRBV20-1 with TRBJ2-1, with D perhaps TRBD1 or TRBD2 (5 bases each). The material was PBMCs from the stem cell graft donor, obtained from the stem cell graft. The origin of this receptor is a human donor who donated a stem cell graft to a child with acute lymphoblastic leukemia. DNA for the CDR3: TGCAGTGCTAGAGCAGCGTGGAGGAGCGGACGTACAGGTAATGAGCAGTTCTTC. This gives the protein CSARAAWRSGRTGNEQFF.